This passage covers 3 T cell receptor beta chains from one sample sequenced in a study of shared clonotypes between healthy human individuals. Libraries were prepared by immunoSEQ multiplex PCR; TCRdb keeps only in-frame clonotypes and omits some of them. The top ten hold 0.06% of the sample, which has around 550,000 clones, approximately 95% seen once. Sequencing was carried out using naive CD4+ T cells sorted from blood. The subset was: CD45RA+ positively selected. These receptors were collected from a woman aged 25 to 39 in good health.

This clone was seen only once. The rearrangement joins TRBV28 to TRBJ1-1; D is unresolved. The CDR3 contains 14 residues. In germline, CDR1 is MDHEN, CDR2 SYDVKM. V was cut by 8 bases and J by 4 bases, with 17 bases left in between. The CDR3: CASLPSPVTTEAFF. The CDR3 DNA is TGTGCCAGCCTCCCGAGTCCCGTCACCACTGAAGCTTTCTTT.

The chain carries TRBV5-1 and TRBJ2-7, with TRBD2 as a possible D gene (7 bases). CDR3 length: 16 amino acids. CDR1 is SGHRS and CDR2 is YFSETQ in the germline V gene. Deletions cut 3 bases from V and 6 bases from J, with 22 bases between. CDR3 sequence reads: CASSSPSGTGGAEQYF. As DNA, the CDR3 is TGCGCCAGCAGCTCCCCCTCCGGGACGGGGGGCGCCGAGCAGTACTTC. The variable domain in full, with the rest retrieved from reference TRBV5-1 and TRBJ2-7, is KAGVTQTPRYLIKTRGQQVTLSCSPISGHRSVSWYQQTPGQGLQFLFEYFSETQRNKGNFPGRFSGRQFSNSRSEMNVSTLELGDSALYLCASSSPSGTGGAEQYFGPGTRLTVT.

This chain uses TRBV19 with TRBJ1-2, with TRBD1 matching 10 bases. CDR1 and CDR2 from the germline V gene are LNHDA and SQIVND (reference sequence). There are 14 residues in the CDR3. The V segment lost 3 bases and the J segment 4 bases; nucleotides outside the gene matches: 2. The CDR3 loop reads CASSIGTGVYGYTF. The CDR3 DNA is TGTGCCAGTAGTATTGGGACAGGGGTCTATGGCTACACCTTC. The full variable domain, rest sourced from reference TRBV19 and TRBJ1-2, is DGGITQSPKYLFRKEGQNVTLSCEQNLNHDAMYWYRQDPGQGLRLIYYSQIVNDFQKGDIAEGYSVSREKKESFPLTVTSAQKNPTAFYLCASSIGTGVYGYTFGSGTRLTVV.